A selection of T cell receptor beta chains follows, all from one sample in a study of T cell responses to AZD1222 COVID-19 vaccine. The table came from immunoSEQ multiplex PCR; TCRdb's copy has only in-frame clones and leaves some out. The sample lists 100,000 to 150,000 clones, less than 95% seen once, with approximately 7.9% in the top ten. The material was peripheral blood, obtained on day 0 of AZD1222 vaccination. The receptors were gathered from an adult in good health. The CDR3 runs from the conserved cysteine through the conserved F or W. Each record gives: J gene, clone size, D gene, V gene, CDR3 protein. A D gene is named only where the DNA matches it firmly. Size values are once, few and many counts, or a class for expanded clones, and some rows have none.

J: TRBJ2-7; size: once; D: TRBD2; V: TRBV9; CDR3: CASSVGFGAGGEQYF
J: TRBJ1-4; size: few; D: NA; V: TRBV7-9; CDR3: CASSLGGPWTNEKLFF
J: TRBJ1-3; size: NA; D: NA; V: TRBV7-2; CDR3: CASSLVGGGSGNTIYF
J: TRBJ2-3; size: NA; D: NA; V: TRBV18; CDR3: CASSPRVGQISTDTQYF
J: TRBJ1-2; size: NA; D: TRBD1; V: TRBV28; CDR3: CASSSRQGAIWGYTF
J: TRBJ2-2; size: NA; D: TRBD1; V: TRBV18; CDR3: CATPGPGGITGELFF
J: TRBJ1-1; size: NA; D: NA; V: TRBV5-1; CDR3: CASSSAGTLNTEAFF
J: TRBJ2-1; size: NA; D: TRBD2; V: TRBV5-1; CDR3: CASSLVLAGPYNEQFF
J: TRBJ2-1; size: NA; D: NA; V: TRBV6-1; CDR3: CASSENGLPNNEQFF
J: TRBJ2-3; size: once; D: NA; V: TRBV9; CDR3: CASSVSPSTDTQYF
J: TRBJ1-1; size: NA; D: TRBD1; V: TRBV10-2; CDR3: CASSTGKMTEAFF
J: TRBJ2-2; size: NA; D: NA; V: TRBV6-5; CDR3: CASSYFGTPNTGELFF
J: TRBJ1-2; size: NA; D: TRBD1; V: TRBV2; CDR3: CASGGQVINYGYTF
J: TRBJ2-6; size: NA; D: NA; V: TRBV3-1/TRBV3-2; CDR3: CASSQGNSGANVLTF
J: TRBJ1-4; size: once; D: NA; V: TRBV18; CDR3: CASSSGGATNEKLFF
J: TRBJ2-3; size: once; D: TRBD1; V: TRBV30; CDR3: CAWSGRGTGKSLDTQYF